The 23 T cell receptor beta chains below were found in one sample sequenced in a study of T cells after yellow fever vaccination. TCRdb used MiXCR to reprocess the 5' RACE reads, holding one entry per CDR3 protein. This table has roughly 340,000 distinct CDR3 sequences, about 4% appearing once. The sequences come from PBMCs, collected 5 days after the yellow fever booster vaccination. The source is a young man who received the YFV17D yellow fever vaccine.

The chain employs TRBV15 and TRBJ1-2; D is ambiguous. CDR1 and CDR2 from the germline V gene are LNHNV and YYDKDF (reference sequence). The CDR3 extends over 16 amino acids. V was shortened by 1 base and J by 5 bases, with 17 bases between the two germline ends. CDR3 bases: TGTGCCACCAGCAGAGCCGGGGAGACGGTTGTGTATGGCTACACCTTC. Amino acid sequence: CATSRAGETVVYGYTF.

In this sample, this clonotype turned up a few times. DNA for the CDR3: TGTGCCAGCAGCACCTCCCCCCCGGTGGGCAGGGGGCCTACCGAGCAGTACTTC. Translating gives CASSTSPPVGRGPTEQYF. This chain uses TRBV7-9 with TRBJ2-7, with 8 bases matching TRBD1. Losses at the gene ends were 5 bases for V and 6 bases for J; bases not matched to a gene: 21. CDR1 is SEHNR and CDR2 is FQNEAQ in the germline V gene (reference sequence). This CDR3 contains 18 residues.

This clonotype has more than one count but fewer than ten. DNA for the CDR3: TGCAGTGCTAGAACTAGCGACCAAGAGACCCAGTACTTC. Translation gives CSARTSDQETQYF. V usage is TRBV20-1 and J usage is TRBJ2-5, with 7 bases aligning to TRBD2. This CDR3 comprises 13 residues. Germline values: CDR1 DFQATT, CDR2 SNEGSKA (reference sequence). V dropped 2 bases and J dropped 0; count of bases not matched to a gene: 0.

This clonotype was observed at least ten times. The rearrangement links TRBV19 to TRBJ2-2; D unresolved. With 7 bases removed from V and 0 bases from J, the gap between germline ends came to 15 bases. CDR3 length: 16 amino acids. Germline CDR1 reads LNHDA; CDR2 reads SQIVND (reference sequence). The CDR3 region is CASTWVSLPNTGELFF. CDR3 sequence (DNA): TGTGCCAGTACCTGGGTATCGCTCCCGAACACCGGGGAGCTGTTTTTT.

The V and J genes are TRBV19 and TRBJ2-7; D gene unclear. This CDR3 has 12 residues. V gave up 0 bases and J gave up 7 bases, with 7 bases separating them. Germline assignment: CDR1 LNHDA and CDR2 SQIVND (reference sequence). In nucleotides, the CDR3 is TGTGCCAGTAGTATAGACCGTCGGGAGCAGTACTTC. Its protein is CASSIDRREQYF. Filled out from reference TRBV19 and TRBJ2-7, the complete variable domain reads DGGITQSPKYLFRKEGQNVTLSCEQNLNHDAMYWYRQDPGQGLRLIYYSQIVNDFQKGDIAEGYSVSREKKESFPLTVTSAQKNPTAFYLCASSIDRREQYFGPGTRLTVT.

This clonotype was recorded many times. The chain has TRBV2 and TRBJ2-7; the D gene is possibly TRBD1 (5 bases). The V and J ends lost 6 bases and 3 bases respectively, with 15 bases between them. The CDR3 has 14 residues. CDR1 and CDR2 from the germline V gene are SNHLY and FYNNEI. For the CDR3, the DNA is TGTGCCAGCAGGGCGACTCCGGACATCTACGAGCAGTACGTC. Protein: CASRATPDIYEQYV.

This clonotype showed up many times. The chain has TRBV4-1 and TRBJ2-7, with 12 bases lining up with TRBD2. The CDR3 is 17 residues long. Germline CDR1 and CDR2: MGHRA and YSYEKL. The V gene end was trimmed by 1 base and the J gene end by 2 bases; junction bases not matched to a gene: 6. The CDR3, as DNA: TGCGCCAGCAGCCAAGGGGGGACTAGCGGGTCAGCCTACGAGCAGTACTTC. This encodes CASSQGGTSGSAYEQYF.

This clonotype was counted only a few times. The CDR3 nucleotides read TGTGCCAGCAGCTTATTAATCGGGCCCTTCGATGAGCAGTTCTTC. Translated, it gives CASSLLIGPFDEQFF. J is TRBJ2-1 and V is TRBV7-8; no reliable D call. V was clipped by 2 bases and J by 8 bases, with 16 bases between them. The CDR3 sequence is 15 residues long. CDR1 and CDR2 from the germline V gene are SGHVS and FQNEAQ.

The V and J genes are TRBV15 and TRBJ2-3; D may be TRBD2 (6 bases). Per the germline V gene, CDR1 is LNHNV and CDR2 is YYDKDF (reference sequence). The CDR3 is 15 amino acids. The V and J ends lost 1 base and 6 bases respectively, with 14 bases between them. The CDR3 loop is CATSRVREARDTQYF. The CDR3 coding sequence is TGTGCCACCAGCAGAGTCAGGGAGGCCCGGGATACGCAGTATTTT.

A few counts support this clonotype. J is TRBJ1-3 and V is TRBV6-5, with TRBD1 matching over 8 bases. In germline, CDR1 is MNHEY, CDR2 SVGAGI. J gave up 0 bases and V 0 bases, and 7 bases lay outside the gene matches. This CDR3 has 18 amino acids. This CDR3 reads CASSYSVTGAHSGNTIYF. Written as DNA, the CDR3 is TGTGCCAGCAGTTACTCGGTGACAGGGGCACACTCTGGAAACACCATATATTTT.

This clonotype has more than one count but fewer than ten. The chain is built from TRBV2 and TRBJ2-3; D call uncertain. Germline values: CDR1 SNHLY, CDR2 FYNNEI. V shed 11 bases and J shed 1 base, with 13 bases lying between them. The CDR3 is 13 amino acids. The CDR3 loop reads CAPGKAGTDTQYF. The CDR3 DNA is TGTGCCCCCGGAAAGGCGGGCACAGATACGCAGTATTTT. Complete variable domain (other parts from reference TRBV2 and TRBJ2-3): EPEVTQTPSHQVTQMGQEVILRCVPISNHLYFYWYRQILGQKVEFLVSFYNNEISEKSEIFDDQFSVERPDGSNFTLKIRSTKLEDSAMYFCAPGKAGTDTQYFGPGTRLTVL.

This clonotype was picked up a small number of times. J is TRBJ1-5 and V is TRBV30; possibly TRBD1 for D (5 bases). V lost 4 bases and J lost 0, with 16 bases in between. Germline-derived CDR1 and CDR2 are GTSNPN and SVGIG (reference sequence). The CDR3 has 16 residues. The CDR3: CAWNVKAGYSNQPQHF. DNA of the CDR3: TGTGCCTGGAATGTTAAGGCAGGGTATAGCAATCAGCCCCAGCATTTT.

This clonotype was seen repeatedly, ten times or more. The chain links TRBV7-2 to TRBJ2-4; unclear D gene. Germline CDR1 is SGHTA and CDR2 is FQGNSA. Trimming removed 1 base from V and 1 base from J, with 8 bases in between. The CDR3 is 15 amino acids. CDR3 region: CASSLEGPAKNIQYF. CDR3 DNA sequence: TGTGCCAGCAGCTTAGAAGGTCCCGCCAAAAACATTCAGTACTTC.

V is TRBV6-6 and J is TRBJ2-7, with 10 bases aligning to TRBD1. This CDR3 is built from 14 residues. Losses at the gene ends were 6 bases for V and 5 bases for J; bases not matched to a gene: 7. Germline CDR1 is MNHNY and CDR2 is SVGAGI (reference sequence). CDR3 nucleotide sequence: TGTGCCAGCAGACTCCGGGACAGGGGCCACGAGCAGTACTTC. Translation: CASRLRDRGHEQYF.

The rearrangement uses TRBV6-2 or TRBV6-3 and TRBJ2-7, with 7 bases that match TRBD1. The CDR3 loop spans 15 amino acids. With V trimmed by 6 bases and J by 0 bases, 8 bases remained unmatched. The germline CDR1 and CDR2 sequences are MNHEY and SVGEGT. This chain's CDR3 is CASRDLRGSSYEQYV. For the CDR3, the DNA is TGTGCCAGCAGAGACCTCAGGGGGTCCTCCTACGAGCAGTACGTC.

In this sample, this clonotype turned up a few times. The chain employs TRBV4-3 and TRBJ1-6; D remains ambiguous. The V gene lost 0 bases and the J gene lost 9 bases, with 9 bases spanning the gap. Germline V lookup: CDR1 LGHNA, CDR2 YSLEER. The CDR3 consists of 14 residues. The CDR3 region is CASSQEGYSSPLHF. Here the CDR3 DNA reads TGCGCCAGCAGCCAAGAAGGATATTCTTCACCCCTCCACTTT.

This clonotype was counted at least ten times. The J gene is TRBJ2-1, the V gene TRBV6-5; TRBD2 might be the D (6 bases). V was clipped by 8 bases and J by 5 bases, with 16 bases between them. Germline V gene lookup returns CDR1 MNHEY and CDR2 SVGAGI. The CDR3 spans 14 residues. CDR3 sequence: CASSRDSSNNEQFF. The CDR3, as DNA: TGTGCCAGCTCCCGGGACTCCTCAAACAATGAGCAGTTCTTC.

At least ten counts were recorded for this clonotype. The rearrangement joins TRBV6-2 or TRBV6-3 to TRBJ2-3, with D unresolved. Trimming left V 6 bases short and J 2 bases short, with 6 bases between. CDR1 and CDR2 (germline): MNHEY, SVGEGT. The CDR3 sequence is 12 residues long. The chain's CDR3 is CASSDITDTQYF. Written as DNA, the CDR3 is TGTGCCAGCAGCGACATCACAGATACGCAGTATTTT.

This clonotype occurred a few times. The rearrangement joins TRBV5-5 to TRBJ1-5; the D is unclear. The germline gives CDR1 SGHKS, CDR2 YYEKEE (reference sequence). There are 16 residues in the CDR3. The V end was cut by 0 bases, the J end by 2 bases, with 12 bases between. The CDR3 here is CASSLAPSWGNQPQHF. The CDR3 DNA follows: TGTGCCAGCAGCTTGGCCCCGTCTTGGGGCAATCAGCCCCAGCATTTT. The variable domain in full, completed from reference TRBV5-5 and TRBJ1-5, reads DAGVTQSPTHLIKTRGQQVTLRCSPISGHKSVSWYQQVLGQGPQFIFQYYEKEERGRGNFPDRFSARQFPNYSSELNVNALLLGDSALYLCASSLAPSWGNQPQHFGDGTRLSIL.

In this sample, this clonotype turned up a few times. The rearrangement joins TRBV11-2 to TRBJ2-7; 8 bases are shared with TRBD2. J lost 4 bases, V lost 7 bases, and 12 bases had no gene match. This CDR3 is 15 amino acids long. Germline assignment: CDR1 SGHAT and CDR2 FQNNGV. The chain's CDR3 is CASTPSPGGGYEQYF. CDR3 coding DNA: TGTGCCAGCACCCCGAGCCCGGGGGGGGGTTACGAGCAGTACTTC.

This rearrangement joins TRBV6-5 to TRBJ2-7; tentatively, D is TRBD1 or TRBD2 (5 bases each). CDR3 length: 16 residues. The germline V and J ends were trimmed by 4 bases and 7 bases, with 23 bases remaining between them. Germline V CDR1 and CDR2: MNHEY, SVGAGI. CDR3 DNA: TGTGCCAGCAGTTTCAAGTCGGGACCTCTCTCCGGGGAGCAGTACTTC. This gives the protein CASSFKSGPLSGEQYF.

This clonotype has just a few counts. The J gene is TRBJ2-6, the V gene TRBV7-3; 10 bases are shared with TRBD1. V trimming: 1 base; J trimming: 0 bases; junction bases outside the gene matches: 6. The CDR3 runs 19 residues. Germline CDR1 and CDR2: SGHTA and FQGTGA. CDR3 in DNA: TGTGCCAGCAGCTTAAGACAGGGGGCTTCTCCCTCTGGGGCCAACGTCCTGACTTTC. Translated: CASSLRQGASPSGANVLTF.

This clonotype was detected many times. This chain joins TRBV4-3 and TRBJ2-7; 9 bases are a match to TRBD1. The germline V gene encodes CDR1 LGHNA and CDR2 YSLEER. This CDR3 has 14 amino acids. V lost 4 bases and J lost 3; bases outside the gene matches: 4. Here the CDR3 reads CASSRDRGNYEQYV. CDR3 bases: TGCGCCAGCAGCCGAGACAGGGGGAACTACGAGCAGTACGTC.